This T cell receptor beta chain was obtained from a study of T cell changes during pregnancy in multiple sclerosis. Trimming shortened V by 6 bases and J by 2 bases, and 13 bases separated the two germline ends. This CDR3 has 14 amino acids. Germline loops: CDR1 LNHDA, CDR2 SQIVND (reference sequence). Some clones are missing from TCRdb's copy, which holds only in-frame ones; the method was immunoSEQ multiplex PCR. The data contain under 55,000 clones, roughly 91% of them singletons. In this sample, this clone turned up once. This receptor was obtained from a female donor in good health, enrolled as a control in a pregnancy study. This material consisted of CD4+ T cells from peripheral blood mononuclear cells, taken after pregnancy. This chain connects TRBV19 to TRBJ1-2; a weak D match, TRBD1 (6 bases). The CDR3 nucleotides are TGTGCCAGTAGCCCCGACAGGCTCAACTATGGCTACACCTTC. Translated: CASSPDRLNYGYTF.